A single sample gave rise to the 22 T cell receptor beta chains below, sequenced in a study of blood T cell repertoires in COVID-19. The method was immunoSEQ multiplex PCR; TCRdb's version includes in-frame clones alone and lacks a portion of them. The repertoire holds about 120,000 clones, with about 88% as singletons. Sequenced sample: peripheral blood. These receptors all stem from a woman over 75 with acute or convalescent COVID-19.

This clone showed up just once. This chain connects TRBV7-7 to TRBJ2-5; 9 bases align to TRBD1. The germline gives CDR1 SSHAT, CDR2 FNYEAQ (reference sequence). The CDR3 totals 15 residues. J lost 4 bases, V lost 5 bases, and 8 bases had no gene match. The CDR3 DNA reads TGTGCCAGCAGCCAAGGACAGGGGTCATCAGAGACCCAGTACTTC. It codes for CASSQGQGSSETQYF.

This clone was found a few times. The genes are TRBV2 and TRBJ1-3, with TRBD1 identical over 7 bases. This CDR3 region has 16 residues. The V gene's germline CDR1 is SNHLY and CDR2 FYNNEI. The J segment lost 0 bases and the V segment lost 7 bases, leaving 9 bases of the junction unmatched. The CDR3 reads CASTLDRASSGNTIYF. Written as DNA, the CDR3 is TGTGCCAGCACCTTAGACAGGGCTTCCTCTGGAAACACCATATATTTT.

The V call is TRBV25-1, the J call TRBJ2-7; 11 nucleotides match TRBD1. Per germline, CDR1 MGHDK and CDR2 SYGVNS. This CDR3 spans 17 amino acids. V dropped 4 bases and J dropped 5; count of bases not matched to a gene: 13. The CDR3 spells CASSASGTGGLRNEQYF. CDR3 DNA: TGTGCCAGCAGTGCCTCCGGGACAGGGGGTCTTCGGAACGAGCAGTACTTC.

The chain recombines TRBV5-1 with TRBJ2-5; 11 bases are shared with TRBD2. The CDR3 extends over 16 amino acids. Trimming at V came to 2 bases and at J to 2 bases, leaving 5 bases not matched to a gene. CDR1 and CDR2 (germline): SGHRS, YFSETQ. The CDR3 bases are TGCGCCAGCAGCTTAGGGGGACTAGCGGTACAAGAGACCCAGTACTTC. Translation: CASSLGGLAVQETQYF. Variable domain in full (rest from reference TRBV5-1 and TRBJ2-5): KAGVTQTPRYLIKTRGQQVTLSCSPISGHRSVSWYQQTPGQGLQFLFEYFSETQRNKGNFPGRFSGRQFSNSRSEMNVSTLELGDSALYLCASSLGGLAVQETQYFGPGTRLLVL.

The chain uses TRBV4-1 and TRBJ2-2; TRBD2 matches 9 bases. This CDR3 has 16 residues. V lost 3 bases and J lost 1; bases outside the gene matches: 3. Per the germline V gene, CDR1 is MGHRA and CDR2 is YSYEKL. Written as DNA, the CDR3 is TGCGCCAGCAGCCAGAGAGCGGGGGGGAACACCGGGGAGCTGTTTTTT. This translates into CASSQRAGGNTGELFF.

The chain has TRBV12-3 or TRBV12-4 and TRBJ2-7; 9 bases match TRBD1. Trimming took 6 bases from V and 6 from J; bases not matched to a gene: 6. This CDR3 comprises 13 residues. CDR3 protein: CASRGTGPGEQYF. CDR3 sequence (DNA): TGTGCCAGCAGAGGGACAGGGCCGGGCGAGCAGTACTTC.

This sequence joins TRBV20-1 and TRBJ1-2, with 8 positions matching TRBD1. Germline V CDR1 and CDR2: DFQATT, SNEGSKA (reference sequence). This CDR3 comprises 11 residues. After removal of 8 bases from V and 11 bases from J, the junction contained 10 bases not matched to a gene. The CDR3 nucleotides are TGCAGTTCCCCGGACAGGGACGAGTACACCTTC. Translated: CSSPDRDEYTF.

With respect to this clone: The germline gene is not matched at one end of the junction; a read error may be the cause. V is TRBV5-4 and J is TRBJ2-3; no reliable D call. The germline CDR1 and CDR2 sequences are SGHNT and YYREEE (reference sequence). The CDR3 spans 17 residues. The CDR3 here is CASSLGFGGRSTDTQYF. The CDR3 DNA sequence: TGTGCCAGCAGTTTGGGGTTTGGCGGCCGCAGCACAGATACGCAGTATTTT.

The chain is built from TRBV10-3 and TRBJ2-7; 7 nucleotides match TRBD2. J lost 2 bases, V lost 6 bases, and 7 bases had no gene match. CDR3 size: 14 residues. Germline assignment: CDR1 ENHRY and CDR2 SYGVKD. CDR3 in DNA: TGTGCCATCAGCCCTCTTCGGGGGGCCTACGAGCAGTACTTC. It is translated as CAISPLRGAYEQYF.

The chain recombines TRBV4-2 with TRBJ1-2; no clear D. In germline, CDR1 is LGHNA, CDR2 YNFKEQ. CDR3 length: 15 residues. Between the trimmed V and J ends, which lost 0 bases and 2 bases, there was a span of 10 bases. The DNA of the CDR3 is TGTGCCAGCAGCCAAGATTTGGGAGGGAACTATGGCTACACCTTC. It yields the protein CASSQDLGGNYGYTF.

The chain employs TRBV2 and TRBJ2-1, with TRBD2 matching 11 bases. V dropped 4 bases and J dropped 3; count of bases not matched to a gene: 2. The CDR3 runs 15 residues. The germline gives CDR1 SNHLY, CDR2 FYNNEI. The CDR3 is CASSGLAGFYNEQFF. The DNA of the CDR3 is TGTGCCAGCAGTGGACTAGCGGGGTTCTACAATGAGCAGTTCTTC.

This rearrangement joins TRBV4-2 to TRBJ2-1, with 8 bases matching TRBD2. The germline CDR1 and CDR2 sequences are LGHNA and YNFKEQ. CDR3 size: 15 residues. The J segment lost 9 bases and the V segment lost 0 bases, leaving 7 bases of the junction unmatched. The CDR3 here is CASSQDWGLVAEQFF. The CDR3 nucleotides read TGTGCCAGCAGCCAAGATTGGGGACTAGTTGCTGAGCAGTTCTTC.

This chain joins TRBV11-2 and TRBJ2-3; D unresolved. This CDR3 has 16 residues. Between the trimmed V and J ends, which lost 5 bases and 0 bases, there was a span of 15 bases. Per the germline V gene, CDR1 is SGHAT and CDR2 is FQNNGV. CDR3 sequence reads: CASSPRSAPSTDTQYF. The CDR3 bases are TGTGCCAGCAGCCCCCGTTCAGCGCCTAGCACAGATACGCAGTATTTT.

The rearrangement joins TRBV19 to TRBJ1-2; D not certain. Per germline, CDR1 LNHDA and CDR2 SQIVND (reference sequence). The V gene lost 2 bases and the J gene lost 0 bases, with 13 bases spanning the gap. This CDR3 region has 16 residues. The CDR3 nucleotides read TGTGCCAGTAGTATAACCGCCGGAGGGACTAACTATGGCTACACCTTC. This gives the protein CASSITAGGTNYGYTF. The full variable domain, rest sourced from reference TRBV19 and TRBJ1-2, is DGGITQSPKYLFRKEGQNVTLSCEQNLNHDAMYWYRQDPGQGLRLIYYSQIVNDFQKGDIAEGYSVSREKKESFPLTVTSAQKNPTAFYLCASSITAGGTNYGYTFGSGTRLTVV.

The chain uses TRBV6-5 and TRBJ2-7; 8 bases line up with TRBD1. Trimming removed 6 bases from V and 6 bases from J; junction bases left unmatched: 10. This CDR3 has 14 residues. Per the germline V gene, CDR1 is MNHEY and CDR2 is SVGAGI. The CDR3 coding sequence is TGTGCCAGCAGCCTTGGACAGGGTATGGGCGAGCAGTACTTC. Translating it yields CASSLGQGMGEQYF.

V gene TRBV9 combines with J gene TRBJ2-7, with D possibly being TRBD1 (6 bases). The V end lost 0 bases, the J end lost 6 bases, and 10 bases lay between the germline ends. CDR3 length: 13 residues. CDR1 and CDR2 (germline): SGDLS, YYNGEE. The CDR3 loop is CASSVGQGGEQYF. CDR3 sequence (DNA): TGTGCCAGCAGCGTAGGCCAAGGGGGCGAGCAGTACTTC.

This rearrangement joins TRBV5-1 to TRBJ2-3, with 14 bases lining up with TRBD2. There are 16 residues in the CDR3. V lost 3 bases and J lost 3; bases outside the gene matches: 3. Germline V gene data show CDR1 as SGHRS and CDR2 as YFSETQ. The CDR3 DNA follows: TGCGCCAGCAGCTGGGGGACTAGCGGGGGTACAGATACGCAGTATTTT. Protein: CASSWGTSGGTDTQYF.

J is TRBJ1-5 and V is TRBV5-1, with a tentative D call TRBD1 (5 bases). The CDR3 consists of 15 residues. Trimming stripped 0 bases from V and 7 bases from J, with 14 bases between. Germline CDR1 and CDR2: SGHRS and YFSETQ. CDR3 DNA: TGCGCCAGCAGCTTGGTACCAGGGATGGGGCAGCCCCAGCATTTT. Protein: CASSLVPGMGQPQHF.

This rearrangement joins TRBV28 to TRBJ2-7; TRBD1 matches at 7 bases. The CDR3 is 13 residues long. V lost 9 bases and J lost 0; bases outside the gene matches: 5. Germline CDR1 reads MDHEN; CDR2 reads SYDVKM. CDR3 in amino acids: CASPDRSSYEQYF. The CDR3 DNA reads as TGTGCCAGTCCGGACAGGAGCTCCTACGAGCAGTACTTC.

The V call is TRBV27, the J call TRBJ1-4, with TRBD1 matching 7 bases. This CDR3 region has 16 residues. Per the germline V gene, CDR1 is MNHEY and CDR2 is SMNVEV (reference sequence). V trimming: 6 bases; J trimming: 8 bases; junction bases outside the gene matches: 15. The CDR3: CASSQIRQGFEEKLFF. CDR3 nucleotides: TGTGCCAGCAGCCAAATACGACAGGGTTTTGAGGAAAAACTGTTTTTT.

This sequence joins TRBV19 and TRBJ2-7, with a weak D call TRBD2 (6 bases). The CDR3 consists of 15 residues. From germline, CDR1 is LNHDA and CDR2 SQIVND (reference sequence). Trimming cost V 7 bases and J 0 bases, with 16 bases left between them. The DNA for the CDR3 is TGTGCCAGTACCTTAACGGCGGGGAGCTCCTACGAGCAGTACTTC. It encodes CASTLTAGSSYEQYF.

This sequence joins TRBV7-9 and TRBJ2-7, with 8 bases matching TRBD1. The germline V gene has CDR1 SEHNR and CDR2 FQNEAQ (reference sequence). The junction had 9 bases not matched to a gene; V was cut back by 5 bases and J by 3 bases. This CDR3 is 15 amino acids long. CDR3 DNA sequence: TGTGCCAGCAGCCCCCCCGGACAGGGTGGCTACGAGCAGTACTTC. It yields the protein CASSPPGQGGYEQYF.